This T cell receptor (beta chain) was sequenced in a study of CD8 T cells in Susac syndrome. The wider study: At the time their blood was drawn, patients with Susac syndrome were either therapy-naive, on corticosteroids (with some of them also receiving intravenous immunoglobulin), or on intravenous immunoglobulin alone.

Random hexamers were used to reverse transcribe an amount of 0.5 to 1 ug RNA. Each CDR3 protein is one row after TCRdb ran MiXCR on the immunoSEQ multiplex PCR reads. The data show tens of thousands of distinct CDR3 sequences, around 94% seen once. Bulk CD8+ and CD4+ cells came from magnetic negative isolation; CD8+ TEMRA by FACS. The V segment lost 3 bases and the J segment 7 bases; nucleotides outside the gene matches: 5. This CDR3 spans 14 amino acids. Germline CDR1 reads MRHNA; CDR2 reads SNTAGT. The clonotype comes from a human donor with Susac syndrome. The sample consisted of CD4+ T cells from PBMCs. The J gene is TRBJ1-5, the V gene TRBV6-4; 8 nucleotides agree with TRBD1. CDR3 nucleotide sequence: TGTGCCAGCAGTGAGGACAGGGATTGGCAGCCCCAGCATTTT. Translated: CASSEDRDWQPQHF.